The next 3 T cell receptor beta chains were all read from a single sample in a study of graft-versus-host responses after intestinal transplantation. The data were produced by immunoSEQ multiplex PCR, yet TCRdb's version contains in-frame clones alone and is incomplete. The table lists tens of thousands of clones, roughly 89% of them singletons. These receptors have no known antigen. The material sequenced was unstimulated CD8+ T cells sorted from spleen or lymph node cells, taken before transplant. Receptors were obtained from a human donor who was the organ donor for an intestinal transplant.

There are a few counts of this clone. The gene calls are TRBV27 and TRBJ2-5; 7 positions agree with TRBD1. J gave up 4 bases and V 2 bases, and 7 bases lay outside the gene matches. Germline V gene data show CDR1 as MNHEY and CDR2 as SMNVEV (reference sequence). The CDR3 is 15 residues long. The DNA for the CDR3 is TGTGCCAGCAGTTTAACAGGGGAGTTTGGAGAGACCCAGTACTTC. The encoded protein is CASSLTGEFGETQYF.

The rearrangement links TRBV6-1 to TRBJ2-5, with TRBD2 matching 12 bases. The germline CDR1 and CDR2 sequences are MNHNS and SASEGT. This CDR3 comprises 15 residues. Germline trimming cut 2 bases from V and 4 bases from J; bases unmatched to any gene: 2. The CDR3 coding sequence is TGTGCCAGCAGTGAACTAGCGGGGGGGCCAGAGACCCAGTACTTC. It is translated as CASSELAGGPETQYF.

This rearrangement joins TRBV7-9 to TRBJ2-2; D gene unclear. The CDR3 spans 14 residues. Germline V gene sequence: CDR1 SEHNR, CDR2 FQNEAQ (reference sequence). Trimming left V 2 bases short and J 4 bases short, with 8 bases between. CDR3 bases: TGTGCCAGCAGCTTACATCCCATCACCGGGGAGCTGTTTTTT. Translating it yields CASSLHPITGELFF.